The 5 T cell receptor beta chains in this list originate from one sample, sequenced in a study of CD8+CD57+ T cells in acquired aplastic anemia. Whoever was chosen for sequencing had shown CD8+CD57+ cell expansion by flow cytometry. Profiles of TCR beta VDJ and CDR3 were generated from a genomic DNA template. TCRdb ran MiXCR on the reads and lists one entry per CDR3 protein. The sample lists about 160,000 distinct CDR3 sequences, around 50% occurring once. The specimen was sorted CD4+, CD8+, or CD8+CD57+ T cells (not recorded which) from PBMCs. These receptors came from a human donor with aplastic anemia.

As regards this clonotype: At one of its ends the junction is not consistent with the germline gene, which may arise from a read error. The chain links TRBV5-1 to TRBJ2-1, with 12 nucleotides matching TRBD2. The germline gives CDR1 SGHRS, CDR2 YFSETQ. The CDR3 loop spans 16 amino acids. The CDR3 bases are TGCGCCAGCGGCTTGGAACTAGCGGGAGGTGGCAATGAGCAGTCCTTC. It encodes CASGLELAGGGNEQSF.

This clonotype came up once. This sequence joins TRBV7-9 and TRBJ2-5, with D perhaps TRBD2 (6 bases). V lost 4 bases, J lost 0 bases, and 15 bases lay in between. The CDR3 contains 16 residues. Germline V gene data show CDR1 as SEHNR and CDR2 as FQNEAQ (reference sequence). The CDR3 loop reads CASSSGGSDNQETQYF. The CDR3, as DNA: TGTGCCAGCAGCTCCGGGGGATCAGACAACCAAGAGACCCAGTACTTC.

CDR3 DNA sequence: TGCAGCGTTGTCGCGGTGTTCCCTGAAGCTTTCTTT. It is translated as CSVVAVFPEAFF. This chain connects TRBV29-1 to TRBJ1-1; D call uncertain. Trimming took off 4 bases at V and 6 bases at J, with 12 bases between the two ends. The CDR3 has 12 residues. Per germline, CDR1 SQVTM and CDR2 ANQGSEA.

As to this clonotype: A much larger clone lies a single base off, so this may be a read error. The rearrangement joins TRBV5-1 to TRBJ2-5, with a tentative D call TRBD1 (6 bases). Per germline, CDR1 SGHRS and CDR2 YFSETQ. The CDR3 spans 16 residues. V dropped 4 bases and J dropped 5 bases, with 21 bases sitting between them. For the CDR3, the DNA is TGCGCCAGCAGCCCGGATCCACAGGGAAAGGTTGAGACCCAGTACTTC. Protein sequence: CASSPDPQGKVETQYF. The full variable domain, its missing parts supplied by reference TRBV5-1 and TRBJ2-5, is KAGVTQTPRYLIKTRGQQVTLSCSPISGHRSVSWYQQTPGQGLQFLFEYFSETQRNKGNFPGRFSGRQFSNSRSEMNVSTLELGDSALYLCASSPDPQGKVETQYFGPGTRLLVL.

This clonotype was detected only a few times. The chain has TRBV24-1 and TRBJ1-2; D is unclear. The ends were cut back, 8 bases at V and 2 bases at J, with 8 bases in the middle. CDR1 and CDR2 from the germline V gene are KGHDR and SFDVKD. This CDR3 comprises 12 residues. The CDR3 sequence: CATMGMNYGYTF. The CDR3 bases are TGTGCCACCATGGGGATGAACTATGGCTACACCTTC.